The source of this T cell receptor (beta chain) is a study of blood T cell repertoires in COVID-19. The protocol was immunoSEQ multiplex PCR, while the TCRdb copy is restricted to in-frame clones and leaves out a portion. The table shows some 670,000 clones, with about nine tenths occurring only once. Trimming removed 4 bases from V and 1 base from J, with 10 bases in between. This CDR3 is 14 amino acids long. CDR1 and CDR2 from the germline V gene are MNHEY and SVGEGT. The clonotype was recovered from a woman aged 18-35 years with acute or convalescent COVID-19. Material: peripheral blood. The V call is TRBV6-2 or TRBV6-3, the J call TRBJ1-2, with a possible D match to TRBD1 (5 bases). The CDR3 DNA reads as TGTGCCAGCAGTTCGGGACTGTTTAACTATGGCTACACCTTC. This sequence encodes CASSSGLFNYGYTF.